Listed here are 18 T cell receptor beta chains from one sample, sequenced in a study of blood T cells in healthy people across ages. The second PCR ran about 6 to 12 cycles with a sample-barcoded 5' primer and J-beta primers. TCRdb passed the 5' RACE reads through MiXCR, listing each CDR3 protein once. This table holds approximately 700,000 distinct CDR3 sequences, roughly 32% found once. Sequencing used blood. The receptors were sampled from a woman aged 80 or older in good health.

The chain uses TRBV7-9 and TRBJ2-7; D is unresolved. The CDR3 contains 14 residues. Trimming pared 2 bases from V and 4 bases from J, leaving 12 bases between. Germline V gene lookup returns CDR1 SEHNR and CDR2 FQNEAQ (reference sequence). The CDR3 DNA sequence: TGTGCCAGCAGCTTATCATTAATTGGATACGAGCAGTACTTC. This encodes CASSLSLIGYEQYF.

This chain uses TRBV7-2 with TRBJ1-1; a weak D match, TRBD1 (6 bases). CDR1 and CDR2 (germline): SGHTA, FQGNSA. V was pared by 4 bases and J by 4 bases, with 19 bases between. The CDR3 length is 16 residues. CDR3 coding DNA: TGTGCCAGCAGCTCCCGTTTCGGGGGGCAAGGCACTGAAGCTTTCTTT. The encoded protein is CASSSRFGGQGTEAFF.

The V and J genes are TRBV28 and TRBJ2-5, with TRBD2 matching over 7 bases. The junction had 10 bases not matched to a gene; V was cut back by 3 bases and J by 3 bases. The germline gives CDR1 MDHEN, CDR2 SYDVKM. The CDR3 extends over 16 amino acids. The CDR3 region is CASSFPHRRGKETQYF. The CDR3 DNA sequence: TGTGCCAGCAGTTTCCCCCACCGGCGGGGGAAAGAGACCCAGTACTTC.

This chain links TRBV20-1 with TRBJ2-3, with a tentative D call TRBD1 (5 bases). Germline V lookup: CDR1 DFQATT, CDR2 SNEGSKA (reference sequence). The CDR3 is 13 residues long. Deletions cut 5 bases from V and 0 bases from J, with 9 bases between. CDR3 DNA sequence: TGCAGTGCTTCGGACATGAGCACAGATACGCAGTATTTT. Translating it yields CSASDMSTDTQYF.

This clonotype was seen ten or more times. The V call is TRBV5-4, the J call TRBJ2-7; TRBD2 matches 8 bases. The CDR3 is 16 residues long. The V gene end was trimmed by 4 bases and the J gene end by 5 bases; junction bases not matched to a gene: 14. CDR1 and CDR2 from the germline V gene are SGHNT and YYREEE (reference sequence). CDR3 region: CASSHGGGGGFHEQYF. The CDR3 DNA reads TGTGCCAGCAGCCACGGGGGAGGCGGGGGGTTCCACGAGCAGTACTTC.

This clonotype occurred many times. The rearrangement joins TRBV20-1 to TRBJ2-5; 9 bases are a match to TRBD2. After removal of 6 bases from V and 5 bases from J, the junction contained 13 bases not matched to a gene. CDR3 length: 15 amino acids. Germline V gene data show CDR1 as DFQATT and CDR2 as SNEGSKA (reference sequence). The CDR3 loop is CSAPRPAGGGETQYF. The CDR3 DNA sequence: TGCAGTGCCCCTCGCCCAGCGGGGGGTGGTGAGACCCAGTACTTC.

This clonotype was detected ten times or more. The chain recombines TRBV20-1 with TRBJ2-3; 8 nucleotides agree with TRBD2. CDR3 length: 15 residues. CDR1 is DFQATT and CDR2 is SNEGSKA in the germline V gene (reference sequence). V dropped 0 bases and J dropped 4; count of bases not matched to a gene: 6. This chain's CDR3 is CSARDVGGGADTQYF. CDR3 nucleotides: TGCAGTGCTAGAGATGTCGGGGGGGGGGCAGATACGCAGTATTTT.

A note on this clonotype: The junction and the germline gene differ at one end; a read error may be behind it. This chain joins TRBV5-6 and TRBJ2-5, with D possibly being TRBD2 (5 bases). The V gene's germline CDR1 is SGHDT and CDR2 YYEEEE. CDR3 length equals 11 residues. The CDR3 DNA reads TGTGCCAACAGCTTGAGGGATGAGCAGTACTTC. Its translation is CANSLRDEQYF.

The chain uses TRBV30 and TRBJ1-2; D not certain. Trimming took off 1 base at V and 4 bases at J, with 7 bases between the two ends. The CDR3 length is 12 residues. Per the germline V gene, CDR1 is GTSNPN and CDR2 is SVGIG (reference sequence). This chain's CDR3 is CAWSAGLYGYTF. CDR3 DNA: TGTGCCTGGAGTGCCGGCCTCTATGGCTACACCTTC.

Concerning this clonotype: A much more abundant neighbour one base away suggests this may be a read error. The V call is TRBV6-5, the J call TRBJ2-1; the D gene is possibly TRBD1 (5 bases). The CDR3 runs 13 residues. Germline lookup yields CDR1 MNHEY and CDR2 SVGAGI. Trimming left V 6 bases short and J 3 bases short, with 9 bases between. The CDR3 DNA reads TGTGCCAGCAGGCGACAGCTCTACAATGAGCAGTTCTTC. Residues: CASRRQLYNEQFF.

V usage is TRBV6-2 or TRBV6-3 and J usage is TRBJ1-5; D not certain. From germline, CDR1 is MNHEY and CDR2 SVGEGT. The V gene lost 5 bases and the J gene lost 0 bases, with 8 bases spanning the gap. This CDR3 is 14 amino acids long. The CDR3 sequence is CASSKVDSNQPQHF. The CDR3 DNA follows: TGTGCCAGCAGTAAAGTGGATAGCAATCAGCCCCAGCATTTT.

The table lists this clonotype with many counts. The V call is TRBV10-3, the J call TRBJ2-1, with 8 positions matching TRBD2. J lost 5 bases, V lost 6 bases, and 9 bases had no gene match. Germline V gives CDR1 ENHRY, CDR2 SYGVKD. This CDR3 has 15 amino acids. CDR3 nucleotides: TGTGCCATCAGGGCCCCGGGACTAGGCGACAATGAGCAGTTCTTC. Residues: CAIRAPGLGDNEQFF.

Many counts were recorded for this clonotype. The chain links TRBV5-8 to TRBJ1-2; 8 nucleotides match TRBD1. Looked up from germline, CDR1 is SGHTS and CDR2 is YDEGEE. The CDR3 length is 15 residues. V dropped 0 bases and J dropped 8; count of bases not matched to a gene: 9. The CDR3 loop reads CASSLVEGQGGGYTF. CDR3 in DNA: TGTGCCAGCAGCTTGGTCGAAGGACAGGGCGGGGGCTACACCTTC.

This clonotype was observed at least ten times. CDR3 sequence: CASSLESPYEQYF. CDR3 DNA: TGTGCCAGCAGCTTAGAAAGTCCCTACGAGCAGTACTTC. The chain couples TRBV7-6 to TRBJ2-7, with D unclear. The CDR3 is 13 residues long. Germline loops: CDR1 SGHVS, CDR2 FNYEAQ. Trimming stripped 1 base from V and 2 bases from J, with 6 bases between.

This clonotype appeared many times. The chain carries TRBV5-1 and TRBJ2-3; 9 nucleotides agree with TRBD1. Trimming cost V 7 bases and J 0 bases; bases outside gene matches: 0. The CDR3 is 13 residues long. Per the germline V gene, CDR1 is SGHRS and CDR2 is YFSETQ. Here the CDR3 reads CASGQGSTDTQYF. CDR3 nucleotide sequence: TGCGCCAGCGGACAGGGGAGCACAGATACGCAGTATTTT.

This clonotype was seen many times. The chain couples TRBV25-1 to TRBJ1-2; D unresolved. The germline V and J ends were trimmed by 3 bases and 4 bases, with 15 bases remaining between them. The CDR3 is 15 residues long. Germline assignment: CDR1 MGHDK and CDR2 SYGVNS. CDR3 residues: CASSDVRVEGYGYTF. The CDR3 DNA follows: TGTGCCAGCAGTGATGTGAGGGTTGAAGGCTATGGCTACACCTTC.

J is TRBJ1-2 and V is TRBV2; D call uncertain. The V and J ends lost 1 base and 7 bases respectively, with 13 bases between them. The germline CDR1 and CDR2 sequences are SNHLY and FYNNEI. This CDR3 has 14 amino acids. As DNA, the CDR3 is TGTGCCAGCAGTGAAGAATTCGGTTTGCTTGGCTACACCTTC. The encoded protein is CASSEEFGLLGYTF.

The chain employs TRBV29-1 and TRBJ1-1, with a possible D match to TRBD1 (5 bases). V was clipped by 8 bases and J by 1 base, with 11 bases between them. This CDR3 is built from 12 residues. Germline V lookup: CDR1 SQVTM, CDR2 ANQGSEA. CDR3 protein: CSLMRGNTEAFF. In DNA, the CDR3 is TGCAGCCTCATGAGGGGGAACACTGAAGCTTTCTTT.